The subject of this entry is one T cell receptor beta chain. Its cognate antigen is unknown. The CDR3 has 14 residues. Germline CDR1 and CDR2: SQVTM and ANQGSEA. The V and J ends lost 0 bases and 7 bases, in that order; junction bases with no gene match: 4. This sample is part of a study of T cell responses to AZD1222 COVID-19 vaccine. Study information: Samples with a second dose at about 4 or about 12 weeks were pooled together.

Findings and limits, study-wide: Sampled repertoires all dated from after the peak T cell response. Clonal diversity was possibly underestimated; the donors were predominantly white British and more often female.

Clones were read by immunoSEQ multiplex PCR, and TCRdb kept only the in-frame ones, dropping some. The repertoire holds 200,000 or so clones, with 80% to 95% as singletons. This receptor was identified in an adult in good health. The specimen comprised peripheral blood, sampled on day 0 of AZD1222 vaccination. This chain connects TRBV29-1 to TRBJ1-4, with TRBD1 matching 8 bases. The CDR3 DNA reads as TGCAGCGTTGAAGATCCCGGACAGGGTGAAAAACTGTTTTTT. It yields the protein CSVEDPGQGEKLFF. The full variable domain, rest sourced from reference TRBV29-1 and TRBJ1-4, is SAVISQKPSRDICQRGTSLTIQCQVDSQVTMMFWYRQQPGQSLTLIATANQGSEATYESGFVIDKFPISRPNLTFSTLTVSNMSPEDSSIYLCSVEDPGQGEKLFFGSGTQLSVL.